This T cell receptor (beta chain) is drawn from a study of blood T cell repertoires in COVID-19. At the level of the study: Researchers got acute and convalescent COVID-19 samples from the United States, Italy and Spain. Nucleic acid was either cDNA or gDNA, and it came from T cells, B-cell-depleted T cells, or PBMCs.

CDR1 SEHNR and CDR2 FQNEAQ come from the germline V gene (reference sequence). Deletions cut 4 bases from V and 4 bases from J, with 7 bases between. CDR3 length equals 13 residues. Authors' methods: How many nucleated cells were present was estimated from reference gene primer amplification. The table came from immunoSEQ multiplex PCR; TCRdb's copy has only in-frame clones and leaves some out. V, J and clone size derive from that table, while D and trimming were established from the DNA sequence. The sample contains around 56,000 clones, roughly 80% of which appear only once. The J gene is TRBJ1-4, the V gene TRBV7-9; no firm D call. The TCR was taken from a man aged 60-69 years with acute or convalescent COVID-19. Material for sequencing was peripheral blood. The CDR3: CASSSSYNEKLFF. The CDR3 DNA reads TGTGCCAGCAGCTCATCCTATAATGAAAAACTGTTTTTT.